This TCR beta chain is drawn from a study of T cell responses to AZD1222 COVID-19 vaccine. General observations from the study: Two doses of AZD1222 preceded a rise in Spike-specific TCR breadth and depth.

The data were produced by immunoSEQ multiplex PCR, yet TCRdb's version contains in-frame clones alone and is incomplete. Here the sample spans about 73,000 clones, 88% being singletons. V lost 3 bases and J lost 10; bases outside the gene matches: 12. Germline V gene sequence: CDR1 DFQATT, CDR2 SNEGSKA (reference sequence). This CDR3 has 14 residues. About this clone itself: Its target is not known.

Sequencing used peripheral blood, obtained on day 0 of AZD1222 vaccination. This sequence originates from an adult in good health. This rearrangement joins TRBV20-1 to TRBJ2-1, with 7 nucleotides matching TRBD2. CDR3 DNA: TGCAGTGCTAGTGGCGGGAGAGGGGTCGGGGAGCAGTTCTTC. This codes for CSASGGRGVGEQFF.